The 16 T cell receptor beta chains given below trace back to one sample, sequenced in a study of blood T cell repertoires in COVID-19. Using immunoSEQ multiplex PCR, the repertoire was profiled, and TCRdb retains in-frame clones only, with some absent. The repertoire has under 45,000 clones, around 78% of them found once; the top ten carry 25% to 35%. The sample comprised peripheral blood. All receptors derive from a man aged 55 to 70 with acute or convalescent COVID-19.

The V gene is TRBV7-9, the J gene TRBJ2-6; a possible D gene is TRBD1 (6 bases). This CDR3 is 16 amino acids long. The ends were cut back, 6 bases at V and 4 bases at J, with 16 bases in the middle. CDR1 and CDR2 (germline): SEHNR, FQNEAQ (reference sequence). In DNA form, the CDR3 reads TGTGCCAGCAGGGCAACAGGGATAGCCGGGGCCAACGTCCTGACTTTC. It is translated as CASRATGIAGANVLTF.

This clone was counted only a few times. The chain uses TRBV7-8 and TRBJ2-7; D perhaps matches TRBD2 (5 bases). The CDR3 runs 15 residues. Germline CDR1 SGHVS, CDR2 FQNEAQ. V was shortened by 3 bases and J by 0 bases, with 12 bases between the two germline ends. The DNA for the CDR3 is TGTGCCAGCAGCTTCGGACTCGTGGCCTCCTACGAGCAGTACTTC. This translates into CASSFGLVASYEQYF.

The chain links TRBV19 to TRBJ2-3; D gene uncertain. V dropped 3 bases and J dropped 0 bases, with 7 bases sitting between them. CDR3 size: 14 residues. Germline loops: CDR1 LNHDA, CDR2 SQIVND (reference sequence). The CDR3: CASSISQSTDTQYF. CDR3 bases: TGTGCCAGTAGTATCTCGCAGAGCACAGATACGCAGTATTTT.

For the CDR3, the DNA is TGTGCCAGCAGCTTATCCAGGACTAGCGGGACCTACAATGAGCAGTTCTTC. This encodes CASSLSRTSGTYNEQFF. The chain combines TRBV11-3 with TRBJ2-1; the match to TRBD2 covers 12 bases. The ends lost 2 bases at V and 2 bases at J; junction bases unmatched: 4. CDR1 SGHNT and CDR2 YENEEA come from the germline V gene. This CDR3 spans 17 amino acids. Full variable domain (remainder filled in from reference TRBV11-3 and TRBJ2-1): EAGVVQSPRYKIIEKKQPVAFWCNPISGHNTLYWYLQNLGQGPELLIRYENEEAVDDSQLPKDRFSAERLKGVDSTLKIQPAELGDSAVYLCASSLSRTSGTYNEQFFGPGTRLTVL.

This clone was counted once. The rearrangement joins TRBV7-2 to TRBJ2-3; 12 bases are a match to TRBD1. The CDR3 contains 17 residues. The germline V gene has CDR1 SGHTA and CDR2 FQGNSA. After removal of 3 bases from V and 7 bases from J, the junction contained 11 bases not matched to a gene. The DNA of the CDR3 is TGTGCCAGCAGCTTCCAATCCGGGACAGGGGGCTATAATACGCAGTATTTT. Protein product: CASSFQSGTGGYNTQYF.

The CDR3 spells CSASGQGNTGELFF. The CDR3 coding sequence is TGCAGTGCTAGTGGACAGGGGAATACCGGGGAGCTGTTTTTT. The J gene is TRBJ2-2, the V gene TRBV20-1; 9 nucleotides match TRBD1. The CDR3 has 14 amino acids. V was pared by 3 bases and J by 5 bases, with 4 bases of the junction left unmatched. The germline V gene has CDR1 DFQATT and CDR2 SNEGSKA (reference sequence).

The chain is built from TRBV6-2 or TRBV6-3 and TRBJ2-7; 7 positions match TRBD2. V dropped 4 bases and J dropped 0; count of bases not matched to a gene: 18. The germline V gene encodes CDR1 MNHEY and CDR2 SVGEGT. This CDR3 is built from 19 residues. As DNA, the CDR3 is TGTGCCAGCAGTTCCGTACATCAACCCGGGACTATAATCTCCTACGAGCAGTACTTC. Translation: CASSSVHQPGTIISYEQYF.

The CDR3 DNA is TGTGCCAGTAGTATAATGGAGGGTCCCTATGGCTACACCTTC. Translated, it gives CASSIMEGPYGYTF. The gene calls are TRBV19 and TRBJ1-2; D remains ambiguous. Germline V lookup: CDR1 LNHDA, CDR2 SQIVND (reference sequence). V was pared by 2 bases and J by 4 bases, with 11 bases between. The CDR3 has 14 residues.

The chain recombines TRBV15 with TRBJ2-7; TRBD2 matches at 10 bases. Germline loops: CDR1 LNHNV, CDR2 YYDKDF (reference sequence). J lost 6 bases, V lost 1 base, and 3 bases had no gene match. CDR3 length: 14 residues. The DNA of the CDR3 is TGTGCCACCAGCAGAGCCGGGACTAGCGCCGAGCAGTACTTC. It codes for CATSRAGTSAEQYF.

The chain couples TRBV30 to TRBJ2-6; D call uncertain. The CDR3 has 11 amino acids. The V gene lost 3 bases and the J gene lost 6 bases, with 3 bases spanning the gap. The germline CDR1 and CDR2 sequences are GTSNPN and SVGIG (reference sequence). The CDR3 protein is CAWSQANVLTF. CDR3 nucleotide sequence: TGTGCCTGGAGCCAGGCCAACGTCCTGACTTTC.

CDR3 coding DNA: TGTGCCAGCAGCTTTGACTCGGGGAACACCATATATTTT. Protein: CASSFDSGNTIYF. The chain links TRBV7-2 to TRBJ1-3; no reliable D call. With 3 bases removed from V and 7 bases from J, the gap between germline ends came to 10 bases. Germline assignment: CDR1 SGHTA and CDR2 FQGNSA. The CDR3 is made up of 13 amino acids.

The CDR3 DNA reads TGCGCCAGCAGCCAAGCCGGGACAGGGGCGCGTGAGCAGTTCTTC. Its translation is CASSQAGTGAREQFF. The chain joins TRBV4-1 to TRBJ2-1, with 10 bases lining up with TRBD1. Germline loops: CDR1 MGHRA, CDR2 YSYEKL. V was clipped by 1 base and J by 9 bases; unmatched bases: 6. This CDR3 has 15 amino acids.

This rearrangement joins TRBV28 to TRBJ2-7, with 7 bases that match TRBD2. V shed 5 bases and J 3 bases; nucleotides not matched to a gene: 7. The CDR3 runs to 14 residues. Germline values: CDR1 MDHEN, CDR2 SYDVKM. The CDR3 nucleotides are TGTGCCAGCAGTGGGGGGGGGAACCGCTACGAGCAGTACTTC. Translation: CASSGGGNRYEQYF.

This clone turned up a few times. This chain connects TRBV5-1 to TRBJ2-1, with TRBD2 identical over 11 bases. CDR1 and CDR2 from the germline V gene are SGHRS and YFSETQ. V trimming: 1 base; J trimming: 8 bases; junction bases outside the gene matches: 8. The CDR3 covers 16 residues. CDR3 sequence: CASSLLTSGKVDEQFF. In DNA form, the CDR3 reads TGCGCCAGCAGCTTGCTGACTAGCGGGAAAGTGGATGAGCAGTTCTTC.

The chain has TRBV12-3 or TRBV12-4 and TRBJ1-5; D possibly corresponds to TRBD1 (5 bases). The germline V and J ends were trimmed by 3 bases and 6 bases, with 6 bases remaining between them. The CDR3 extends over 12 amino acids. As DNA, the CDR3 is TGTGCCAGCAGTTTTCAGGGTCAGCCCCAGCATTTT. It specifies CASSFQGQPQHF.

This sequence joins TRBV11-3 and TRBJ2-2; D is unresolved. V gave up 4 bases and J gave up 4 bases, with 4 bases separating them. This CDR3 spans 12 amino acids. Per the germline V gene, CDR1 is SGHNT and CDR2 is YENEEA. The CDR3 coding sequence is TGTGCCAGCAGCTCCATCACCGGGGAGCTGTTTTTT. Translating gives CASSSITGELFF.